Presented here are 14 T cell receptor beta chains from one specimen sequenced in a study of cytomegalovirus exposure and HLA in healthy donors. Primers: 60 Vbeta forward and 13 Jbeta reverse. Using immunoSEQ multiplex PCR, the repertoire was profiled, and TCRdb retains in-frame clones only, with some absent. In the table there are about 100,000 clones, roughly three quarters of which are singletons. Material for sequencing was PBMCs. These receptors came from a female donor in good health and CMV-seropositive.

J is TRBJ2-7 and V is TRBV27; the match to TRBD1 covers 8 bases. Germline-derived CDR1 and CDR2 are MNHEY and SMNVEV (reference sequence). CDR3 length: 15 residues. The V and J ends lost 5 bases and 1 base, in that order; junction bases with no gene match: 7. CDR3 sequence reads: CASSNQGAISYEQYF. In DNA form, the CDR3 reads TGTGCCAGCAGTAACCAGGGGGCAATTTCCTACGAGCAGTACTTC.

The chain is built from TRBV29-1 and TRBJ2-2; D perhaps matches TRBD1 (6 bases). The CDR3 has 12 residues. The germline V gene encodes CDR1 SQVTM and CDR2 ANQGSEA. V was shortened by 4 bases and J by 7 bases, with 10 bases between the two germline ends. CDR3 DNA sequence: TGCAGCGTTGCCCAGACAGGCGGGGAGCTGTTTTTT. This gives the protein CSVAQTGGELFF.

Comment on this clone: This specimen includes other DNA sequences encoding the same CDR3. The rearrangement links TRBV18 to TRBJ1-1; TRBD1 matches 8 bases. CDR3 length: 14 amino acids. The V gene's germline CDR1 is KGHSH and CDR2 LQKENI. The V gene end was trimmed by 6 bases and the J gene end by 0 bases; junction bases not matched to a gene: 3. Here the CDR3 reads CASSPTGVNTEAFF. CDR3 nucleotides: TGTGCCAGCTCCCCGACAGGGGTGAACACTGAAGCTTTCTTT.

This clone was picked up a small number of times. This CDR3 is CASSREQGNTIYF. CDR3 bases: TGTGCCAGCAGTAGGGAGCAAGGAAACACCATATATTTT. The gene calls are TRBV6-5 and TRBJ1-3, with D hard to call. CDR3 size: 13 residues. V gave up 5 bases and J gave up 4 bases, with 9 bases separating them. Germline V gene lookup returns CDR1 MNHEY and CDR2 SVGAGI.

J is TRBJ1-2 and V is TRBV5-4; TRBD1 agrees at 9 bases. Germline-derived CDR1 and CDR2 are SGHNT and YYREEE (reference sequence). CDR3 size: 14 residues. Trimming took 3 bases from V and 2 from J; bases not matched to a gene: 2. Written as DNA, the CDR3 is TGTGCCAGCAGCTCAGGGACAGGGAACTATGGCTACACCTTC. Its protein is CASSSGTGNYGYTF.

The chain has TRBV5-1 and TRBJ2-7; 9 bases map to TRBD1. The CDR3 contains 15 residues. The V segment lost 4 bases and the J segment 0 bases; nucleotides outside the gene matches: 5. CDR1 is SGHRS and CDR2 is YFSETQ in the germline V gene. The CDR3: CASSPDRGFSYEQYF. The CDR3, as DNA: TGCGCCAGCAGCCCGGACAGGGGTTTCTCCTACGAGCAGTACTTC. Variable domain in full (rest from reference TRBV5-1 and TRBJ2-7): KAGVTQTPRYLIKTRGQQVTLSCSPISGHRSVSWYQQTPGQGLQFLFEYFSETQRNKGNFPGRFSGRQFSNSRSEMNVSTLELGDSALYLCASSPDRGFSYEQYFGPGTRLTVT.

This chain links TRBV6-6 with TRBJ2-1; D might be TRBD1 (6 bases). V lost 7 bases and J lost 3, with 10 bases in between. This CDR3 has 13 amino acids. The germline V gene encodes CDR1 MNHNY and CDR2 SVGAGI (reference sequence). CDR3 amino acids: CASTQQGYNEQFF. The DNA for the CDR3 is TGTGCCAGCACCCAACAGGGCTACAATGAGCAGTTCTTC.

J is TRBJ2-7 and V is TRBV7-2; no clear D gene. Trimming took 0 bases from V and 1 from J, leaving 13 bases between them. Germline V CDR1 and CDR2: SGHTA, FQGNSA. The CDR3 spans 16 residues. The CDR3 bases are TGTGCCAGCAGCTTAGCGATTCACCTCGGGTCCTACGAGCAGTACTTC. Its translation: CASSLAIHLGSYEQYF. Together with reference TRBV7-2 and TRBJ2-7, the CDR3 gives the full variable domain: GAGVSQSPSNKVTEKGKDVELRCDPISGHTALYWYRQSLGQGLEFLIYFQGNSAPDKSGLPSDRFSAERTGGSVSTLTIQRTQQEDSAVYLCASSLAIHLGSYEQYFGPGTRLTVT.

The chain carries TRBV5-1 and TRBJ2-5; tentatively, D is TRBD1 (5 bases). The germline gives CDR1 SGHRS, CDR2 YFSETQ. The V end lost 0 bases, the J end lost 1 base, and 13 bases lay between the germline ends. The CDR3 consists of 16 residues. The CDR3 bases are TGCGCCAGCAGCTTGGTTCCCCAGGGTATCCAAGAGACCCAGTACTTC. Encoded protein: CASSLVPQGIQETQYF.

The chain uses TRBV5-1 and TRBJ2-3; D not certain. CDR1 and CDR2 (germline): SGHRS, YFSETQ. With 5 bases removed from V and 2 bases from J, the gap between germline ends came to 15 bases. The length of the CDR3 is 15 residues. CDR3 loop: CASSTSGSITDTQYF. The CDR3 nucleotides read TGCGCCAGCAGTACGTCCGGGTCGATCACAGATACGCAGTATTTT. Full variable domain (outside the CDR3, taken from reference TRBV5-1 and TRBJ2-3): KAGVTQTPRYLIKTRGQQVTLSCSPISGHRSVSWYQQTPGQGLQFLFEYFSETQRNKGNFPGRFSGRQFSNSRSEMNVSTLELGDSALYLCASSTSGSITDTQYFGPGTRLTVL.

The chain recombines TRBV4-3 with TRBJ1-6; possible D gene TRBD1, 5 bases. The ends were cut back, 4 bases at V and 3 bases at J, with 10 bases in the middle. The germline V gene encodes CDR1 LGHNA and CDR2 YSLEER. The CDR3 loop spans 15 amino acids. CDR3 nucleotide sequence: TGCGCCAGCAGCCCGGACACTCTCTATAATTCACCCCTCCACTTT. As protein: CASSPDTLYNSPLHF.

The chain couples TRBV9 to TRBJ2-2; 15 nucleotides match TRBD2. CDR1 is SGDLS, CDR2 YYNGEE, per germline. Germline trimming cut 4 bases from V and 2 bases from J; bases unmatched to any gene: 9. The CDR3 has 19 amino acids. This chain's CDR3 is CASSPRTSGRARNTGELFF. The DNA for the CDR3 is TGTGCCAGCAGCCCCCGGACTAGCGGGAGGGCCAGAAACACCGGGGAGCTGTTTTTT.

The rearrangement joins TRBV4-2 to TRBJ2-5, with D tentatively TRBD1 (6 bases). The J call is uncertain, as TRBJ2-7 better fits the DNA end. The CDR3 has 16 amino acids. The germline V gene encodes CDR1 LGHNA and CDR2 YNFKEQ. CDR3 nucleotides: TGTGCCAGCAGCCTGGAGTCGGGACAAGGGGCCTACGAGCAGTACTTC. It yields the protein CASSLESGQGAYEQYF.

The genes are TRBV11-2 and TRBJ2-5; 13 bases fit TRBD2. Germline trimming cut 6 bases from V and 2 bases from J; bases unmatched to any gene: 9. Germline assignment: CDR1 SGHAT and CDR2 FQNNGV. The CDR3 has 17 amino acids. CDR3 sequence: CASRHPRGLAGQETQYF. CDR3 DNA sequence: TGTGCCAGCAGACACCCGAGGGGACTAGCGGGACAAGAGACCCAGTACTTC.